The 22 T cell receptor beta chains in this list originate from one sample, sequenced in a study of T cells in Graves' hyperthyroidism and ophthalmopathy. It was RNA transcripts that yielded the amplified TCR beta CDR3 regions. Initially, a first-round RT-PCR of the TCR CDR3 employed the HTBI primer set. TCRdb independently ran MiXCR on the multiplex PCR reads; one entry per CDR3 protein. The profile shows around 430,000 distinct CDR3 sequences, about 15% of them singletons. The sequencing sample was made of blood. These receptors came from a woman aged 25 to 45 with Graves' hyperthyroidism.

This clonotype appeared many times. The rearrangement links TRBV5-1 to TRBJ1-2; perhaps TRBD1 as D (6 bases). The CDR3 consists of 14 residues. From germline, CDR1 is SGHRS and CDR2 YFSETQ. V was pared by 4 bases and J by 4 bases, with 14 bases between. The CDR3 sequence: CASSQGLDPYGYTF. CDR3 sequence (DNA): TGCGCCAGCAGCCAGGGGCTTGATCCCTATGGCTACACCTTC. Variable domain in full (rest from reference TRBV5-1 and TRBJ1-2): KAGVTQTPRYLIKTRGQQVTLSCSPISGHRSVSWYQQTPGQGLQFLFEYFSETQRNKGNFPGRFSGRQFSNSRSEMNVSTLELGDSALYLCASSQGLDPYGYTFGSGTRLTVV.

In its sample, this clonotype was seen many times. This chain links TRBV30 with TRBJ2-2; D not certain. V shed 4 bases and J shed 2 bases, with 8 bases lying between them. In germline, CDR1 is GTSNPN, CDR2 SVGIG (reference sequence). The CDR3 spans 13 residues. The CDR3 sequence is CAWTRTNTGELFF. CDR3 bases: TGTGCCTGGACCCGGACCAACACCGGGGAGCTGTTTTTT. Drawing the rest from reference TRBV30 and TRBJ2-2, the complete variable domain is SQTIHQWPATLVQPVGSPLSLECTVEGTSNPNLYWYRQAAGRGLQLLFYSVGIGQISSEVPQNLSASRPQDRQFILSSKKLLLSDSGFYLCAWTRTNTGELFFGEGSRLTVL.

The sample holds many counts of this clonotype. The chain joins TRBV10-3 to TRBJ2-5; 7 bases are a match to TRBD2. Germline V gives CDR1 ENHRY, CDR2 SYGVKD. V trimming: 6 bases; J trimming: 2 bases; junction bases outside the gene matches: 9. The CDR3 extends over 15 amino acids. The CDR3 DNA is TGTGCCATCAGCCCAAGCGGGGAGGGACAAGAGACCCAGTACTTC. This translates into CAISPSGEGQETQYF.

The table lists this clonotype with a few counts. This chain connects TRBV28 to TRBJ2-2, with 8 bases that match TRBD2. The CDR3 is 14 residues long. The junction had 11 bases not matched to a gene; V was cut back by 11 bases and J by 6 bases. CDR1 MDHEN and CDR2 SYDVKM come from the germline V gene. The CDR3 DNA reads as TGTGCCGGACGACGGGGGGGAGGAGCCGGGGAGCTGTTTTTT. Residues: CAGRRGGGAGELFF.

The V gene is TRBV5-1, the J gene TRBJ1-6, with a weak D call TRBD1 (5 bases). The V and J ends lost 4 bases and 7 bases respectively, with 9 bases between them. This CDR3 contains 13 residues. Per germline, CDR1 SGHRS and CDR2 YFSETQ. CDR3 DNA sequence: TGCGCCAGCAGCCCGGACAAGAATTCACCCCTCCACTTT. It specifies CASSPDKNSPLHF.

The chain combines TRBV28 with TRBJ1-2, with a tentative D call TRBD1 (5 bases). The CDR3 sequence is 15 residues long. V was shortened by 5 bases and J by 4 bases, with 17 bases between the two germline ends. In germline, CDR1 is MDHEN, CDR2 SYDVKM. The CDR3 bases are TGTGCCAGCAGTGGGATTCGACAGACTTTCTATGGCTACACCTTC. It encodes CASSGIRQTFYGYTF.

In this sample, this clonotype turned up a few times. The chain has TRBV28 and TRBJ2-6, with D perhaps being TRBD1 or TRBD2 (5 bases each). The germline gives CDR1 MDHEN, CDR2 SYDVKM. This CDR3 spans 15 amino acids. V was clipped by 2 bases and J by 4 bases, with 9 bases between them. Here the CDR3 DNA reads TGTGCCAGCAGTTTAGGGGGTACCGGGGCCAACGTCCTGACTTTC. It is translated as CASSLGGTGANVLTF.

The V call is TRBV4-1, the J call TRBJ2-1; weak D call: TRBD1 (6 bases). Trimming stripped 4 bases from V and 4 bases from J, with 14 bases between. Looked up from germline, CDR1 is MGHRA and CDR2 is YSYEKL. The CDR3 extends over 15 amino acids. This CDR3 is CASSREDRNYNEQFF. The CDR3 bases are TGCGCCAGCAGCCGCGAGGACAGAAATTACAATGAGCAGTTCTTC.

To note about this clonotype: The junction does not match germline at one end; this may be a read error. The chain carries TRBV15 and TRBJ2-5; D not certain. Germline V gene sequence: CDR1 LNHNV, CDR2 YYDKDF (reference sequence). The CDR3 extends over 16 amino acids. CDR3 coding DNA: TGTGCCACCAGCGGAGAGAAGGTGTGGTTCCAAGAGACCCAGTACTTC. This translates into CATSGEKVWFQETQYF.

This clonotype was recorded many times. The rearrangement uses TRBV20-1 and TRBJ2-5; possibly TRBD2 for D (5 bases). Deletions cut 5 bases from V and 2 bases from J, with 12 bases between. CDR1 DFQATT and CDR2 SNEGSKA come from the germline V gene (reference sequence). The CDR3 has 13 residues. The CDR3 here is CSAPERVQETQYF. CDR3 in DNA: TGCAGTGCTCCTGAGAGGGTTCAAGAGACCCAGTACTTC.

This clonotype was seen repeatedly, ten times or more. The chain is built from TRBV7-8 and TRBJ2-1, with 12 bases fitting TRBD2. The CDR3 spans 17 residues. Trimming took 4 bases from V and 8 from J; bases not matched to a gene: 12. In germline, CDR1 is SGHVS, CDR2 FQNEAQ. The CDR3, as DNA: TGTGCCAGCAGCTCGGGACTAGCGGGTCCGTGGAGCGATGAGCAGTTCTTC. It translates to CASSSGLAGPWSDEQFF. Based on the CDR3 plus reference TRBV7-8 and TRBJ2-1, the full variable domain is GAGVSQSPRYKVAKRGQDVALRCDPISGHVSLFWYQQALGQGPEFLTYFQNEAQLDKSGLPSDRFFAERPEGSVSTLKIQRTQQEDSAVYLCASSSGLAGPWSDEQFFGPGTRLTVL.

This clonotype was picked up a small number of times. The chain links TRBV19 to TRBJ2-3, with TRBD2 matching over 10 bases. J was trimmed by 0 bases and V by 5 bases; bases with no gene match: 5. Germline-derived CDR1 and CDR2 are LNHDA and SQIVND (reference sequence). The CDR3 is 16 amino acids. CDR3 coding DNA: TGTGCCAGTAGTTCAACGACTAGCGGGAGCACAGATACGCAGTATTTT. Its protein product is CASSSTTSGSTDTQYF. The variable domain in full, with the rest retrieved from reference TRBV19 and TRBJ2-3, is DGGITQSPKYLFRKEGQNVTLSCEQNLNHDAMYWYRQDPGQGLRLIYYSQIVNDFQKGDIAEGYSVSREKKESFPLTVTSAQKNPTAFYLCASSSTTSGSTDTQYFGPGTRLTVL.

This clonotype was counted a few times. J is TRBJ2-1 and V is TRBV29-1; TRBD1 agrees at 8 bases. The CDR3 spans 14 residues. Unmatched junction bases numbered 8, after V lost 4 bases and J lost 6 bases. The germline V gene has CDR1 SQVTM and CDR2 ANQGSEA. The DNA for the CDR3 is TGCAGCGTTGTGCCCGACAGGGGTGGCAATGAGCAGTTCTTC. It specifies CSVVPDRGGNEQFF.

This clonotype has at least ten counts. The rearrangement links TRBV7-3 to TRBJ2-1; 7 nucleotides match TRBD2. CDR1 SGHTA and CDR2 FQGTGA come from the germline V gene. Unmatched junction bases numbered 9, after V lost 4 bases and J lost 6 bases. CDR3 length equals 15 residues. The CDR3, as DNA: TGTGCCAGCAGCTATAGGGCGGGAGTGGGCAATGAGCAGTTCTTC. This gives the protein CASSYRAGVGNEQFF.

This clonotype has more than one count but fewer than ten. The chain couples TRBV4-1 to TRBJ1-1, with D uncertain. The CDR3 spans 13 residues. Germline values: CDR1 MGHRA, CDR2 YSYEKL. Trimming cost V 4 bases and J 4 bases, with 10 bases left between them. CDR3 nucleotide sequence: TGCGCCAGCAGCCCGAGAGGTATCACTGAAGCTTTCTTT. Translating it yields CASSPRGITEAFF.

Many counts were recorded for this clonotype. The chain uses TRBV12-3 or TRBV12-4 and TRBJ2-7, with TRBD2 matching 11 bases. Trimming cost V 6 bases and J 3 bases; bases outside gene matches: 7. The CDR3 length is 15 residues. The CDR3 loop reads CASRQGTSGFYEQYF. CDR3 in DNA: TGTGCCAGCAGGCAAGGGACTAGCGGATTCTACGAGCAGTACTTC.

Only a few counts were recorded for this clonotype. The gene calls are TRBV25-1 and TRBJ2-7; D possibly corresponds to TRBD1 (6 bases). Per germline, CDR1 MGHDK and CDR2 SYGVNS. The ends were cut back, 3 bases at V and 2 bases at J, with 14 bases in the middle. The CDR3 consists of 15 residues. Written as DNA, the CDR3 is TGTGCCAGCAGTGATACCAGGGGTATTACCTACGAGCAGTACTTC. This codes for CASSDTRGITYEQYF.

The chain carries TRBV9 and TRBJ2-1, with a tentative D call TRBD1 (7 bases). This CDR3 is built from 16 residues. Trimming left V 0 bases short and J 5 bases short, with 15 bases between. Germline loops: CDR1 SGDLS, CDR2 YYNGEE. DNA for the CDR3: TGTGCCAGCAGCGTAGGGGCGGGACAGTGGGACAATGAGCAGTTCTTC. It encodes CASSVGAGQWDNEQFF.

In its sample, this clonotype was seen a few times. The V gene is TRBV4-1, the J gene TRBJ2-7, with 11 positions matching TRBD2. V trimming: 4 bases; J trimming: 1 base; junction bases outside the gene matches: 9. Germline values: CDR1 MGHRA, CDR2 YSYEKL. The CDR3 contains 17 residues. Here the CDR3 DNA reads TGCGCCAGCAGCCTTACTAGCGGGGGCCCTTTATCCTACGAGCAGTACTTC. Translating gives CASSLTSGGPLSYEQYF.

This clonotype was detected a few times. CDR3 coding DNA: TGTGCCTGCCGTATCCTAGCGAACACCGGGGAGCTGTTTTTT. This translates into CACRILANTGELFF. V and J are TRBV28 and TRBJ2-2; D gene unclear. In germline, CDR1 is MDHEN, CDR2 SYDVKM. Trimming removed 11 bases from V and 0 bases from J, with 13 bases in between. This CDR3 has 14 residues.

A few counts support this clonotype. The J gene is TRBJ1-1, the V gene TRBV7-2; D gene ambiguous. This CDR3 has 12 amino acids. V was shortened by 4 bases and J by 11 bases, with 14 bases between the two germline ends. The V gene's germline CDR1 is SGHTA and CDR2 FQGNSA. The CDR3: CASSSANSQAFF. The CDR3 DNA sequence: TGTGCCAGCAGCTCGGCAAATTCTCAGGCTTTCTTT.

This clonotype was seen ten or more times. The rearrangement links TRBV11-2 to TRBJ2-3; D remains unclear. The CDR3 totals 13 residues. Per germline, CDR1 SGHAT and CDR2 FQNNGV. Trimming stripped 5 bases from V and 2 bases from J, with 8 bases between. In DNA, the CDR3 is TGTGCCAGCAGCCCGACGTCCACAGATACGCAGTATTTT. Translated, it gives CASSPTSTDTQYF.